This T cell receptor (beta chain) was sequenced during a study of T cells in Graves' hyperthyroidism and ophthalmopathy. Study at large: Peripheral blood was secured at the point of initial diagnosis, before any treatment. The study's findings and limits: Stable hyperthyroidism and ophthalmopathy were separated using 13 V-J signatures. Blood also carried most thyroid clonotypes expanded above 0.001.

The TCR beta CDR3 regions underwent amplification using RNA transcripts as the source. Using the HTBI primer set, a first-round RT-PCR was run on the TCR CDR3. Each CDR3 protein gets one entry after TCRdb re-called the multiplex PCR reads with MiXCR. The sample holds about 840,000 distinct CDR3 sequences, about two fifths seen once. Using around 10 ml of fresh peripheral blood, PBMCs were prepared. Regarding this clonotype: What it binds is not known.

V lost 4 bases to trimming and J lost 6 bases; unmatched junction nucleotides: 6. The germline gives CDR1 SQVTM, CDR2 ANQGSEA. This CDR3 is 12 amino acids long. The sequenced material came from blood. This TCR was sampled from a man between 18 and 29 years old with Graves' hyperthyroidism. The rearrangement links TRBV29-1 to TRBJ2-7; 7 bases agree with TRBD2. The CDR3 spells CSVGGGTGEQYF. The CDR3 bases are TGCAGCGTTGGGGGGGGGACGGGCGAGCAGTACTTC.